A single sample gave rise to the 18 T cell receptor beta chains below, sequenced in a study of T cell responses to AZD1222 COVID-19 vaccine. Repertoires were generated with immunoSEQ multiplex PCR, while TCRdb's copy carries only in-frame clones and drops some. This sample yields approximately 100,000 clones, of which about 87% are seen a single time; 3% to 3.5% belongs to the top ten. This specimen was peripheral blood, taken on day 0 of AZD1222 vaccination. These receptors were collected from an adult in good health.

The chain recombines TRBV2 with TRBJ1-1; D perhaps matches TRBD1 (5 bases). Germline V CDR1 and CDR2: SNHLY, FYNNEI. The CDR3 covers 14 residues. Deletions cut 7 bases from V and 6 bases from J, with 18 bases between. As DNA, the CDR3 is TGTGCCAGCATTCGGTCCGGGACGCGACCTGAAGCTTTCTTT. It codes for CASIRSGTRPEAFF. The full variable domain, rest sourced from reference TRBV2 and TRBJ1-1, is EPEVTQTPSHQVTQMGQEVILRCVPISNHLYFYWYRQILGQKVEFLVSFYNNEISEKSEIFDDQFSVERPDGSNFTLKIRSTKLEDSAMYFCASIRSGTRPEAFFGQGTRLTVV.

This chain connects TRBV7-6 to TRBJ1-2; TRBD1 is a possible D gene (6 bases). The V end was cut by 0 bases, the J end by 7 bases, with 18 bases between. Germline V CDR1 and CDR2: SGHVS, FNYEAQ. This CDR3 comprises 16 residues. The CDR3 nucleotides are TGTGCCAGCAGCTTAGCGACGCAGGGGATGGGCGCTGGCTACACCTTC. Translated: CASSLATQGMGAGYTF.

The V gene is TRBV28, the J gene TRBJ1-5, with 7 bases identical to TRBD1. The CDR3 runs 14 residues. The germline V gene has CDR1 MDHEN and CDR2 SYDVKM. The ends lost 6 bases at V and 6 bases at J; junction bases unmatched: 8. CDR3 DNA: TGTGCCAGCAGATCGACAGGGTGGGGTCAGCCCCAGCATTTT. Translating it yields CASRSTGWGQPQHF.

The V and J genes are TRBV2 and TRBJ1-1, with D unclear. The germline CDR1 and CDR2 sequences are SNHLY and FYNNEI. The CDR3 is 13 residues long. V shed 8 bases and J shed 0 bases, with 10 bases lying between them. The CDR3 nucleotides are TGTGCCAGCGGAACCGATCTGAACACTGAAGCTTTCTTT. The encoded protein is CASGTDLNTEAFF.

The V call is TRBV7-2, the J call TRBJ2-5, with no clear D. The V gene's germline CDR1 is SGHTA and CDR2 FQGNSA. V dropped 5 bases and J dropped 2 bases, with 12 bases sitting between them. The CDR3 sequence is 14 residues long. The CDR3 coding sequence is TGTGCCAGCAGCCCGCGAGCGAGTCAAGAGACCCAGTACTTC. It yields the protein CASSPRASQETQYF.

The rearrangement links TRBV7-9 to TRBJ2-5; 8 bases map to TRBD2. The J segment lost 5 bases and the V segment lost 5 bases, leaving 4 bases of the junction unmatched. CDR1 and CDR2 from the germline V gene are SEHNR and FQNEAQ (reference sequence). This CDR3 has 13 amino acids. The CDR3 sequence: CASSQPSGETQYF. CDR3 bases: TGTGCCAGCAGCCAGCCTAGCGGGGAGACCCAGTACTTC.

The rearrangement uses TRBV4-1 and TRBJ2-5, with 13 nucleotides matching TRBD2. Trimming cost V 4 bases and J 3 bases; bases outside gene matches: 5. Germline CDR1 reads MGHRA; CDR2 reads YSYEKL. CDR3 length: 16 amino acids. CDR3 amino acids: CASSLTGTSGEETQYF. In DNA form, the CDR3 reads TGCGCCAGCAGCCTTACCGGGACTAGCGGGGAAGAGACCCAGTACTTC.

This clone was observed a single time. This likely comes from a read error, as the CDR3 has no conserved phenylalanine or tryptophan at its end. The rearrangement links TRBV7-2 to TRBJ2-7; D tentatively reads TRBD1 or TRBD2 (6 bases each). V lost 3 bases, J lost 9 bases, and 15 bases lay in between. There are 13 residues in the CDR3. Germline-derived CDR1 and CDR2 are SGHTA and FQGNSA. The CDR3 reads CASSFRGRGGQYC. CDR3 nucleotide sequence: TGTGCCAGCAGCTTCCGGGGGCGGGGCGGGCAGTACTGC.

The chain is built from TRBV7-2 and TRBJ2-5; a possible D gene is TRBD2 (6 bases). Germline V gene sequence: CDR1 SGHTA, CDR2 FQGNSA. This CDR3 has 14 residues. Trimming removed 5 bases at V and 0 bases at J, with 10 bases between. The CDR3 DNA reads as TGTGCCAGCAGCGTACGGGGGTACCAAGAGACCCAGTACTTC. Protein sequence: CASSVRGYQETQYF.

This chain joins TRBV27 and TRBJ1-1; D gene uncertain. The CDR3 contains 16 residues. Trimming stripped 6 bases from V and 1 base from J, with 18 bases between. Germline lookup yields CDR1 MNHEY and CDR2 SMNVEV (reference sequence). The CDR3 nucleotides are TGTGCCAGCAGATCCGGACTGCTGAATAGGAACACTGAAGCTTTCTTT. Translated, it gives CASRSGLLNRNTEAFF.

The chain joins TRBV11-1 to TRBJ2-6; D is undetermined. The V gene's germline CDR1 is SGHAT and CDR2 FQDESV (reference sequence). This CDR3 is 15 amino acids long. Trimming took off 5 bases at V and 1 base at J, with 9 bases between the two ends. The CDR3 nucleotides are TGTGCCAGCAGCCCGTTAGTATCTGGGGCCAACGTCCTGACTTTC. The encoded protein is CASSPLVSGANVLTF.

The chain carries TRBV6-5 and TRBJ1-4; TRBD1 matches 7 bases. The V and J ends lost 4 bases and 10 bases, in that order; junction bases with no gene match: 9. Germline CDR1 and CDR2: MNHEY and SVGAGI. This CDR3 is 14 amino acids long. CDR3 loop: CASSSMTGIGKLFF. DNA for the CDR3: TGTGCCAGCAGTTCCATGACAGGGATCGGAAAACTGTTTTTT.

Here the CDR3 reads CASSYYAYGYTF. CDR3 coding DNA: TGTGCCAGCAGTTACTACGCCTATGGCTACACCTTC. The rearrangement uses TRBV6-2 or TRBV6-3 and TRBJ1-2; the D is unclear. Germline CDR1 and CDR2: MNHEY and SVGEGT. The CDR3 extends over 12 amino acids. The V end was cut by 1 base, the J end by 4 bases, with 4 bases between.

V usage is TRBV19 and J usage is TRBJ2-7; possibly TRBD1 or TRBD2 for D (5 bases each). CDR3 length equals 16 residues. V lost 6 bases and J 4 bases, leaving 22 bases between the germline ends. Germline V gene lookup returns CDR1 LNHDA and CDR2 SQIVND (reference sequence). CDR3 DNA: TGTGCCAGTAGGCCCCCTGGGAGTAAGGGGTCTTACGAGCAGTACTTC. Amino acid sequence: CASRPPGSKGSYEQYF.

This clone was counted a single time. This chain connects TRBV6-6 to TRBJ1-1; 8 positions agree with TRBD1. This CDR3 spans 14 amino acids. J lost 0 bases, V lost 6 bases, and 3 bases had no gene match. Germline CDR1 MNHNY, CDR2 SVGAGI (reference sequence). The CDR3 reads CASRATGVNTEAFF. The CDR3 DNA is TGTGCCAGCAGAGCGACAGGGGTGAACACTGAAGCTTTCTTT.

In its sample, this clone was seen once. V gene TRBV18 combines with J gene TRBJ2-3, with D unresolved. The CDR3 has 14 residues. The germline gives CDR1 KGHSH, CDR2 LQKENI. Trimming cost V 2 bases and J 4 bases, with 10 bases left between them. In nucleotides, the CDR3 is TGTGCCAGCTCACCAGCAGGTGTTGCAGATACGCAGTATTTT. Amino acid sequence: CASSPAGVADTQYF.

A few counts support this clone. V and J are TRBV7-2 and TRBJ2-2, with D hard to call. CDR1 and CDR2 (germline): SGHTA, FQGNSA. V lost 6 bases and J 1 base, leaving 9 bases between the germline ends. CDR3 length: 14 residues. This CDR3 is CASSPLWNTGELFF. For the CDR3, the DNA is TGTGCCAGCAGTCCCCTTTGGAACACCGGGGAGCTGTTTTTT.

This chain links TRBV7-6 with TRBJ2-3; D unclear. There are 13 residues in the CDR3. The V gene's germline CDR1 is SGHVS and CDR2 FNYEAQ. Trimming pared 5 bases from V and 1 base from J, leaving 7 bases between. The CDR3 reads CASSRGGTDTQYF. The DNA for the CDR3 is TGTGCCAGCAGCCGTGGAGGCACAGATACGCAGTATTTT.